The 27 T cell receptor beta chains given below trace back to one sample, sequenced in a study of early T cells in non-severe SARS-CoV-2 infection (dated by TCRdb to the early 2020s). The method was 5' RACE. TCRdb lists the instrument as NextSeq 500. TCRdb's own reprocessing of the public reads used fastp at Q25 and MiXCR and kept productive beta chains. Under each unique CDR3 protein, matching rows form one entry showing the most common genes and DNA. Here the sample has tens of thousands of distinct CDR3 sequences; 11% to 15% occur a single time. Of the sample, around 9.9% is held by the ten largest clones. The material sequenced was whole blood. All receptors come from an adult who was a healthcare worker with PCR-confirmed SARS-CoV-2 infection or an uninfected control (not recorded which).

A few counts support this clonotype. The chain joins TRBV12-3 or TRBV12-4 to TRBJ2-7; tentatively, D is TRBD2 (6 bases). The ends were cut back, 4 bases at V and 2 bases at J, with 9 bases in the middle. The CDR3 runs 13 residues. CDR3 protein: CASSSGGTYEQYF. The CDR3 nucleotides are TGTGCCAGCAGTTCCGGGGGAACCTACGAGCAGTACTTC.

The rearrangement joins TRBV11-2 to TRBJ1-4, with 9 bases that match TRBD1. This CDR3 is built from 14 residues. V gave up 3 bases and J gave up 11 bases; unmatched junction bases: 7. Per germline, CDR1 SGHAT and CDR2 FQNNGV. The CDR3 protein is CASSFGQGKGKLFF. As DNA, the CDR3 is TGTGCCAGCAGCTTCGGACAGGGGAAAGGGAAACTGTTTTTT.

CDR3 sequence (DNA): TGTGCCAGTACGGGGACAGGGGGACAGCCCCAGCATTTT. Translating it yields CASTGTGGQPQHF. The chain joins TRBV19 to TRBJ1-5; 11 nucleotides line up with TRBD1. Unmatched junction bases numbered 3, after V lost 7 bases and J lost 7 bases. The CDR3 extends over 13 amino acids. The germline V gene has CDR1 LNHDA and CDR2 SQIVND (reference sequence).

Remarks on this clonotype: Here the CDR3 omits its conserved ending phenylalanine or tryptophan, so a read error is the likely source. This chain connects TRBV12-5 to TRBJ1-1, with D hard to call. Germline V CDR1 and CDR2: LGHNT, FRNRAP. Trimming cost V 6 bases and J 2 bases, with 4 bases left between them. The CDR3 is 11 amino acids. The DNA of the CDR3 is TGTGCTAGTGGACACAACACTGAAGCTTTCTTA. Translated: CASGHNTEAFL.

The chain recombines TRBV6-2 or TRBV6-3 with TRBJ2-3; D possibly matches TRBD1 or TRBD2 (5 bases each). CDR1 is MNHEY, CDR2 SVGEGT, per germline. V gave up 6 bases and J gave up 6 bases, with 19 bases separating them. The CDR3 sequence is 15 residues long. CDR3 sequence: CASSQGGWSADTQYF. For the CDR3, the DNA is TGTGCCAGCAGCCAGGGCGGGTGGTCCGCTGATACGCAGTATTTT.

V usage is TRBV30 and J usage is TRBJ1-5; 9 bases align to TRBD1. From germline, CDR1 is GTSNPN and CDR2 SVGIG (reference sequence). The CDR3 extends over 13 amino acids. With V trimmed by 4 bases and J by 6 bases, 4 bases remained unmatched. The CDR3 DNA sequence: TGTGCCTGGACCCAGGACAGGGGTCAGCCCCAGCATTTT. It translates to CAWTQDRGQPQHF.

On this clonotype itself: An end of the junction differs from the germline gene, which may be a read error. In DNA, the CDR3 is TGTGCCAACAGCTTTTGGGGGGACGAGCAGTACTTC. It encodes CANSFWGDEQYF. The rearrangement links TRBV7-8 to TRBJ2-7; the D gene is possibly TRBD2 (6 bases). The CDR3 has 12 amino acids. The germline V gene encodes CDR1 SGHVS and CDR2 FQNEAQ. Supplemented by reference TRBV7-8 and TRBJ2-7, the full variable domain reads GAGVSQSPRYKVAKRGQDVALRCDPISGHVSLFWYQQALGQGPEFLTYFQNEAQLDKSGLPSDRFFAERPEGSVSTLKIQRTQQEDSAVYLCANSFWGDEQYFGPGTRLTVT.

This clonotype was counted at least ten times. V is TRBV12-5 and J is TRBJ2-4; D is possibly TRBD1 (5 bases). The V gene's germline CDR1 is LGHNT and CDR2 FRNRAP. CDR3 size: 15 residues. The V and J ends lost 0 bases and 15 bases respectively, with 21 bases between them. Written as DNA, the CDR3 is TGTGCTAGTGGTTTGGTACCAGGACCGCAGGGTCGGCTGTACTTC. Its protein product is CASGLVPGPQGRLYF. Combining the CDR3 with reference TRBV12-5 and TRBJ2-4 gives the whole variable domain DARVTQTPRHKVTEMGQEVTMRCQPILGHNTVFWYRQTMMQGLELLAYFRNRAPLDDSGMPKDRFSAEMPDATLATLKIQPSEPRDSAVYFCASGLVPGPQGRLYFGAGTRLSVL.

This rearrangement joins TRBV6-6 to TRBJ1-1; TRBD1 agrees at 8 bases. Per germline, CDR1 MNHNY and CDR2 SVGAGI (reference sequence). With V trimmed by 6 bases and J by 0 bases, 3 bases remained unmatched. This CDR3 comprises 14 residues. The CDR3, as DNA: TGTGCCAGCAGACAGGGGGAGCTGAACACTGAAGCTTTCTTT. Protein: CASRQGELNTEAFF.

This clonotype was observed many times. This chain uses TRBV7-6 with TRBJ2-3; possible D gene TRBD2, 6 bases. This CDR3 region has 17 residues. Trimming removed 3 bases at V and 6 bases at J, with 22 bases between. Looked up from germline, CDR1 is SGHVS and CDR2 is FNYEAQ. As DNA, the CDR3 is TGTGCCAGCAGCTTTGGTAGCGGAGGCGGGCCTGTCGATACGCAGTATTTT. Translated: CASSFGSGGGPVDTQYF.

In this sample, this clonotype turned up a few times. As DNA, the CDR3 is TGTGCCAGCAGTGACTCGGCTAGCGGGGTTACAGATACGCAGTATTTT. Protein product: CASSDSASGVTDTQYF. The chain joins TRBV6-4 to TRBJ2-3; 9 bases map to TRBD2. The germline CDR1 and CDR2 sequences are MRHNA and SNTAGT. V was pared by 0 bases and J by 3 bases, with 4 bases of the junction left unmatched. The CDR3 sequence is 16 residues long.

In this sample, this clonotype turned up a few times. V gene TRBV6-1 combines with J gene TRBJ2-7; 10 bases agree with TRBD1. Germline V gene sequence: CDR1 MNHNS, CDR2 SASEGT. The CDR3 sequence is 14 residues long. Trimming took 3 bases from V and 2 from J; bases not matched to a gene: 1. CDR3 protein: CASSETGGAYEQYF. In nucleotides, the CDR3 is TGTGCCAGCAGTGAGACAGGGGGCGCCTACGAGCAGTACTTC.

This clonotype turned up a few times. The CDR3: CAISESWGRNTEAFF. In DNA form, the CDR3 reads TGTGCCATCAGTGAGTCTTGGGGCCGGAACACTGAAGCTTTCTTT. The chain is built from TRBV10-3 and TRBJ1-1, with D tentatively TRBD1 (5 bases). Trimming took off 0 bases at V and 1 base at J, with 9 bases between the two ends. The CDR3 sequence is 15 residues long. The germline gives CDR1 ENHRY, CDR2 SYGVKD.

This chain connects TRBV18 to TRBJ1-5, with a possible D match to TRBD1 (6 bases). Germline-derived CDR1 and CDR2 are KGHSH and LQKENI. The V and J ends lost 3 bases and 11 bases respectively, with 17 bases between them. The CDR3 loop spans 14 amino acids. The CDR3 reads CASSPQGTPLSQHF. For the CDR3, the DNA is TGTGCCAGCTCACCCCAGGGGACCCCTTTGTCCCAGCATTTT. Full variable domain (missing parts from reference TRBV18 and TRBJ1-5): NAGVMQNPRHLVRRRGQEARLRCSPMKGHSHVYWYRQLPEEGLKFMVYLQKENIIDESGMPKERFSAEFPKEGPSILRIQQVVRGDSAAYFCASSPQGTPLSQHFGDGTRLSIL.

This clonotype has only a few counts. The chain couples TRBV7-8 to TRBJ2-2; 7 nucleotides agree with TRBD1. With V trimmed by 5 bases and J by 3 bases, 6 bases remained unmatched. Germline loops: CDR1 SGHVS, CDR2 FQNEAQ. This CDR3 region has 15 residues. The DNA of the CDR3 is TGTGCCAGCAGCCCACGGACAGGTTACACCGGGGAGCTGTTTTTT. It specifies CASSPRTGYTGELFF. Filled out from reference TRBV7-8 and TRBJ2-2, the complete variable domain reads GAGVSQSPRYKVAKRGQDVALRCDPISGHVSLFWYQQALGQGPEFLTYFQNEAQLDKSGLPSDRFFAERPEGSVSTLKIQRTQQEDSAVYLCASSPRTGYTGELFFGEGSRLTVL.

This clonotype was picked up many times. For the CDR3, the DNA is TGTGCCAGCAGCCGGAGACTGGAGGAGACCCAGTACTTC. This gives the protein CASSRRLEETQYF. The V and J genes are TRBV4-2 and TRBJ2-5, with unresolved D. The CDR3 length is 13 residues. CDR1 and CDR2 (germline): LGHNA, YNFKEQ. Between the trimmed V and J ends, which lost 4 bases and 5 bases, there was a span of 11 bases.

A few counts support this clonotype. The chain is built from TRBV18 and TRBJ2-3, with no clear D. The CDR3 totals 15 residues. V lost 3 bases and J lost 6, with 16 bases in between. Germline V gene lookup returns CDR1 KGHSH and CDR2 LQKENI. The CDR3 loop is CASSPPSRTTDTQYF. The CDR3 nucleotides are TGTGCCAGCTCACCCCCCTCAAGAACCACGGATACGCAGTATTTT.

This clonotype was observed a few times. The J gene is TRBJ2-5, the V gene TRBV29-1; D possibly corresponds to TRBD2 (6 bases). V lost 8 bases, J lost 0 bases, and 10 bases lay in between. Per germline, CDR1 SQVTM and CDR2 ANQGSEA. The CDR3 runs to 12 residues. The DNA for the CDR3 is TGCAGCCTCGGAGGGGACCAAGAGACCCAGTACTTC. This codes for CSLGGDQETQYF.

CDR3 residues: CASSLVTSGPYEQYF. CDR3 sequence (DNA): TGTGCCAGCAGCTTAGTGACTAGCGGGCCCTACGAGCAGTACTTC. V usage is TRBV7-2 and J usage is TRBJ2-7, with 10 nucleotides matching TRBD2. J gave up 2 bases and V 1 base, and 2 bases lay outside the gene matches. The CDR3 covers 15 residues. Germline V lookup: CDR1 SGHTA, CDR2 FQGNSA.

This clonotype has at least ten counts. CDR3 nucleotide sequence: TGCGCCAGCAGCTTAGACAGGCTGACCTACGAGCAGTACTTC. It codes for CASSLDRLTYEQYF. The genes are TRBV5-1 and TRBJ2-7; tentative D call: TRBD1 (6 bases). V lost 2 bases and J 2 bases, leaving 11 bases between the germline ends. There are 14 residues in the CDR3. Germline V lookup: CDR1 SGHRS, CDR2 YFSETQ.

This clonotype appeared many times. Its ends do not fully match the called genes, so a read error is possible. This chain links TRBV30 with TRBJ2-7; 10 bases are shared with TRBD1. Looked up from germline, CDR1 is GTSNPN and CDR2 is SVGIG (reference sequence). The CDR3 covers 12 residues. DNA for the CDR3: TGTGCCTGGAGTCCGGGACAGGGGAGGTTCAGGTTC. Translation gives CAWSPGQGRFRF.

This clonotype was observed a handful of times. V usage is TRBV7-8 and J usage is TRBJ1-5; D gene uncertain. The V and J ends lost 5 bases and 5 bases respectively, with 7 bases between them. CDR1 and CDR2 (germline): SGHVS, FQNEAQ. The CDR3 has 12 residues. The CDR3 DNA reads TGTGCCAGCAGCCTCCCTTATCAGCCCCAGCATTTT. This encodes CASSLPYQPQHF.

This clonotype was found a few times. This chain links TRBV4-3 with TRBJ2-3, with D perhaps being TRBD1 or TRBD2 (5 bases each). V gave up 0 bases and J gave up 3 bases, with 10 bases separating them. This CDR3 is 15 amino acids long. CDR1 and CDR2 from the germline V gene are LGHNA and YSLEER. CDR3 residues: CASSQEKWGTDTQYF. For the CDR3, the DNA is TGCGCCAGCAGCCAAGAGAAGTGGGGGACAGATACGCAGTATTTT.

This clonotype occurred many times. This chain joins TRBV12-3 or TRBV12-4 and TRBJ1-1, with unresolved D. This CDR3 is 11 amino acids long. The V gene lost 4 bases and the J gene lost 3 bases, with 3 bases spanning the gap. CDR3 in amino acids: CASSYYTEAFF. DNA of the CDR3: TGTGCCAGCAGTTACTACACTGAAGCTTTCTTT.

The chain joins TRBV11-1 to TRBJ1-1; D not certain. The CDR3 loop spans 13 amino acids. Germline-derived CDR1 and CDR2 are SGHAT and FQDESV (reference sequence). Deletions cut 2 bases from V and 2 bases from J, with 6 bases between. Here the CDR3 reads CASSLYSNTEAFF. In DNA form, the CDR3 reads TGTGCCAGCAGCTTATACAGTAACACTGAAGCTTTCTTT.

V is TRBV29-1 and J is TRBJ1-3; a weak D match, TRBD1 (6 bases). With 6 bases removed from V and 0 bases from J, the gap between germline ends came to 12 bases. Germline CDR1 is SQVTM and CDR2 is ANQGSEA. CDR3 length: 14 residues. CDR3 coding DNA: TGCAGCGTAGACTTACAGGGCTCTGGAAACACCATATATTTT. Translation: CSVDLQGSGNTIYF.

V usage is TRBV12-3 or TRBV12-4 and J usage is TRBJ1-5; no clear D. The CDR3 length is 13 residues. The V and J ends lost 1 base and 7 bases respectively, with 8 bases between them. DNA for the CDR3: TGTGCCAGCAGTTTAGTAGTCGGCCAGCCCCAGCATTTT. It specifies CASSLVVGQPQHF.